Listed below are T cell receptor beta chains from one sample, sequenced in a study of shared clonotypes between healthy human individuals. Repertoires were generated with immunoSEQ multiplex PCR, while TCRdb's copy carries only in-frame clones and drops some. The repertoire holds about 1 million clones, with under 80% as singletons. Sample: memory CD4+ T cells sorted from blood. These receptors all come from a man aged 18 to 29 in good health. Each CDR3 is given with its conserved first and last residue.

len	j_gene	v_gene	CDR3aa
14	TRBJ2-6	TRBV10-1	CASSEGAGANVLTF
15	TRBJ2-1	TRBV5-4	CASSLGPAGGNEQFF
15	TRBJ2-1	TRBV5-1	CASSLSSDGFNEQFF
16	TRBJ2-1	TRBV29-1	CSVEDPGDREINEQFF
16	TRBJ1-2	TRBV7-9	CASSLAIPTSACGYTF
17	TRBJ1-1	TRBV4-1	CASTPGVQQGRNTEAFF
15	TRBJ1-2	TRBV4-1	CASSQEGTGWGGYTF
14	TRBJ1-6	TRBV28	CASSFRAMGSPLHF
16	TRBJ2-3	TRBV5-4	CASSSGGTKSTDTQYF
15	TRBJ2-5	TRBV5-8	CASSLGDRGEETQYF
18	TRBJ2-1	TRBV5-1	CASSLYFSRSSSYNEQFF
16	TRBJ1-1	TRBV5-1	CASSLGHGYEGTEAFF
15	TRBJ1-5	TRBV30	CAWSIGAAGYQPQHF
16	TRBJ2-1	TRBV11-2	CASSLDFGGRTVEQFF
16	TRBJ2-7	TRBV15	CATSRDRLAGAGEQYF
13	TRBJ2-7	TRBV6-6	CASSRDRGLEQYF
14	TRBJ1-6	TRBV5-1	CASSPGQGNSPLHF
16	TRBJ2-7	TRBV19	CASSPTDGTGGYEQYF
13	TRBJ2-5	TRBV30	CAWSINRGETQYF
15	TRBJ2-5	TRBV7-6	CASSPGTSGQETQYF
14	TRBJ2-7	TRBV5-6	CASSLGQGRYEQYF
16	TRBJ2-1	TRBV7-2	CASSFGGTNSYNEQFF
16	TRBJ2-1	TRBV7-2	CASSSLAGGAYNEQFF
16	.	TRBV10-2	CASSEPSGGSNYEQYF
15	TRBJ1-4	TRBV11-2	CASSPTWGGTEKLFF
15	TRBJ1-5	TRBV28	CARGTGGKSNQPQHF
15	TRBJ1-5	TRBV5-6	CASSLFRDHGQPQHF
16	TRBJ2-5	TRBV28	CASSVIGLAGLETQYF
13	TRBJ2-7	TRBV5-1	CASSAQYTDEQYF
13	TRBJ1-5	TRBV6-1	CASRDREGQPQHF
14	TRBJ2-2	TRBV18	CASSLRQGTGELFF
17	TRBJ2-1	TRBV19	CASSIASGGRRDNEQFF
14	TRBJ2-5	TRBV7-8	CASSPTWGPETQYF
14	TRBJ2-7	TRBV7-9	CASSGSGTGGEQYF
13	TRBJ2-3	TRBV2	CASMRESTDTQYF
14	TRBJ2-7	TRBV7-2	CASSRSGRAYEQYF
11	TRBJ1-1	TRBV2	CASRRNTEAFF
15	TRBJ2-1	TRBV7-9	CASSPQDSGQGEQFF
14	TRBJ1-2	TRBV18	CASTTGGENYGYTF
12	TRBJ2-7	TRBV2	CASTAGSYEQYF
14	TRBJ1-6	TRBV6-1	CASRKGAENSPLHF
15	TRBJ1-6	TRBV6-5	CATLDRGSYNSPLHF
14	TRBJ2-2	TRBV19	CASTGNSGTGELFF
17	TRBJ2-1	TRBV4-3	CASSQMGAGTTNNEQFF
14	TRBJ2-2	TRBV19	CASSSGERAGELFF
15	TRBJ1-5	TRBV18	CASSPQGGGNQPQHF
14	TRBJ2-7	TRBV9	CASSPRQVSYEQYF
14	TRBJ1-4	TRBV6-6	CASSPRGVGEKLFF
15	TRBJ2-5	TRBV7-9	CASSLAGGSQETQYF
14	TRBJ2-1	TRBV7-2	CASSHKEWGNEQFF
15	TRBJ2-6	TRBV6-6	CASSQPGSGANVLTF
15	TRBJ2-1	TRBV6-6	CASSYIGLAVNEQFF
13	TRBJ1-6	TRBV19	CASSIRRGSPLHF